This TCR beta chain emerged from a study of shared clonotypes between healthy human individuals. The table came from immunoSEQ multiplex PCR; TCRdb's copy has only in-frame clones and leaves some out. The repertoire holds approximately 470,000 clones, with almost 80% as singletons. The ends lost 4 bases at V and 6 bases at J; junction bases unmatched: 2. The length of the CDR3 is 12 residues. Germline CDR1 reads KGHSH; CDR2 reads LQKENI. The clonotype was recovered from a woman aged 40-49 years in good health. Some clones in this sample may be carry-over from other donors' samples. Sequenced: PBMCs. V is TRBV18 and J is TRBJ1-2, with 7 nucleotides matching TRBD1. The CDR3 region is CASSRDRDGYTF. The CDR3 nucleotides read TGTGCCAGCTCACGAGACAGGGATGGCTACACCTTC.